This T cell receptor (beta chain) was sequenced for a study of CD8 T cells in ankylosing spondylitis. General study points: Reported data indicate significant enrichment of disease-linked clones within matched ankylosing spondylitis synovial fluid.

The CDR3 covers 12 residues. Per the germline V gene, CDR1 is SGHVS and CDR2 is FQNEAQ. In TCRdb, the 5' RACE reads were re-called with MiXCR into one record per CDR3 protein. The table lists fewer than 200,000 distinct CDR3 sequences, around 9.6% of them singletons. There are many counts of this clonotype. Its cognate antigen is unknown. A junction end diverges from the germline sequence, so it may reflect a read error. The clonotype comes from a female donor with ankylosing spondylitis or in good health (not recorded which). The chain employs TRBV7-8 and TRBJ1-1; D is undetermined. The specimen was blood, either unsorted or a sorted T cell fraction (not recorded which). CDR3 loop: CASSLVNTEAFF. CDR3 in DNA: TGTGCCAGCAGTTTAGTGAACACTGAAGCTTTCTTT.